These T cell receptor beta chains were read from a single sample in a study of CD8 T cells in ankylosing spondylitis. TCRdb fed the 5' RACE reads into MiXCR, producing one record per CDR3 protein. This sample has 25,000 to 35,000 distinct CDR3 sequences, with about 7% found just once. The sequenced material came from blood, either unsorted or a sorted T cell fraction (not recorded which). The receptors come from a male donor with ankylosing spondylitis or in good health (not recorded which). The CDR3 runs from the conserved cysteine through the conserved F or W. The D gene is left open where the match is weak. Clone size appears in some rows only: once, few, many, or a class for an expanded clone.

CDR3: CASSISGGPYEQYF
DNA: TGTGCCAGCAGTATTTCAGGGGGCCCCTACGAGCAGTACTTC
size: few
V: TRBV27
J: TRBJ2-7
D: TRBD1

CDR3: CASSTQGLGMLYF
DNA: TGTGCCAGCAGTACACAGGGCCTAGGAATGCTGTACTTC
size: many
V: TRBV2
J: TRBJ2-7
D: .

CDR3: CASSLGTGYGTDTQYF
DNA: TGTGCCAGCAGCTTGGGGACAGGGTACGGCACAGATACGCAGTATTTT
size: many
V: TRBV5-4
J: TRBJ2-3
D: TRBD1

CDR3: CASSFNTGELFF
DNA: TGTGCCAGCAGCTTCAACACCGGGGAGCTGTTTTTT
size: many
V: TRBV7-8
J: TRBJ2-2
D: .

CDR3: CASSSLAGNYNEQFF
DNA: TGTGCCAGCAGCTCTCTAGCGGGGAATTACAATGAGCAGTTCTTC
size: few
V: TRBV7-9
J: TRBJ2-1
D: TRBD2

CDR3: CASSLDGQRSANVLTF
DNA: TGCGCCAGCAGCTTGGACGGACAGCGTTCGGCCAACGTCCTGACTTTC
size: many
V: TRBV5-1
J: TRBJ2-6
D: .

CDR3: CASTTGGPGELFF
DNA: TGTGCCAGCACAACCGGGGGGCCCGGGGAGCTGTTTTTT
size: .
V: TRBV28
J: TRBJ2-2
D: .

CDR3: CASLVRGGKEYTGELFF
DNA: TGTGCCAGCCTGGTACGGGGGGGAAAGGAGTACACCGGGGAGCTGTTTTTT
size: few
V: TRBV11-2
J: TRBJ2-2
D: TRBD2

CDR3: CASSPTGGGGELFF
DNA: TGTGCCAGCAGCCCGACAGGGGGTGGCGGGGAGCTGTTTTTT
size: .
V: TRBV7-2
J: TRBJ2-2
D: TRBD1

CDR3: CASSLARLAKNIQYF
DNA: TGTGCCAGCAGCTTAGCTAGGCTAGCCAAAAACATTCAGTACTTC
size: .
V: TRBV7-2
J: TRBJ2-4
D: .

CDR3: CSARTSSSGDYNEQFF
DNA: TGCAGTGCTAGAACCTCATCTAGCGGGGACTACAATGAGCAGTTCTTC
size: few
V: TRBV20-1
J: TRBJ2-1
D: TRBD2

CDR3: CASSIGTQTYEQYF
DNA: TGCGCCAGCAGCATAGGCACCCAGACCTACGAGCAGTACTTC
size: medium-sized
V: TRBV5-1
J: TRBJ2-7
D: .

CDR3: CSARVQTRAFF
DNA: TGCAGTGCTAGAGTACAGACAAGAGCTTTCTTT
size: many
V: TRBV20-1
J: TRBJ1-1
D: .

CDR3: CASSPYPKGQRGEKLFF
DNA: TGTGCCAGCAGCCCGTACCCTAAAGGACAGCGTGGCGAAAAACTGTTTTTT
size: many
V: TRBV3-1
J: TRBJ1-4
D: .

CDR3: CASSPPNPLNEQFF
DNA: TGTGCCAGCTCACCACCCAACCCCCTCAATGAGCAGTTCTTC
size: many
V: TRBV18
J: TRBJ2-1
D: .

CDR3: CSVAGTGRIDEKLFF
DNA: TGCAGCGTCGCCGGGACCGGGCGGATCGATGAAAAACTGTTTTTT
size: many
V: TRBV29-1
J: TRBJ1-4
D: .

CDR3: CASSPEVRGDEQFF
DNA: TGCGCCAGCAGCCCCGAGGTCCGGGGTGATGAGCAGTTCTTC
size: many
V: TRBV5-1
J: TRBJ2-1
D: .

CDR3: CASSIMGSTNVLTF
DNA: TGTGCCAGCAGTATAATGGGTAGCACCAACGTCCTGACTTTC
size: many
V: TRBV2
J: TRBJ2-6
D: .

CDR3: CASSSGTSGRLTDTQYF
DNA: TGTGCCAGCAGCTCGGGGACTAGCGGGAGACTCACAGATACGCAGTATTTT
size: many
V: TRBV7-3
J: TRBJ2-3
D: TRBD2

CDR3: CAISESLAYNEQFF
DNA: TGTGCCATCAGTGAGTCTCTAGCCTACAATGAGCAGTTCTTC
size: few
V: TRBV10-3
J: TRBJ2-1
D: .

CDR3: CASSWGGDETQYF
DNA: TGTGCCAGCAGTTGGGGGGGAGATGAGACCCAGTACTTC
size: large
V: TRBV6-5
J: TRBJ2-5
D: TRBD2

CDR3: CASLNGLAGGETQYF
DNA: TGTGCCAGCTTGAATGGACTAGCGGGAGGGGAGACCCAGTACTTC
size: many
V: TRBV6-1
J: TRBJ2-5
D: TRBD2